The 9 T cell receptor beta chains given below trace back to one sample, sequenced in a study of STAT5B mutations in CD4+ large granular lymphocyte leukemia. TCRdb's table, derived via immunoSEQ multiplex PCR, lists solely in-frame clones and lacks some. The sample lists 38,000 or so clones; roughly 85% were seen once. Material: CD4+ T cells from blood buffy coats. These receptors all stem from a human donor in good health.

The chain joins TRBV4-1 to TRBJ2-7; no reliable D call. Per germline, CDR1 MGHRA and CDR2 YSYEKL. There are 12 residues in the CDR3. Between the trimmed V and J ends, which lost 2 bases and 3 bases, there was a span of 5 bases. CDR3 DNA: TGCGCCAGCAGCCAACCCGGCTACGAGCAGTACTTC. This encodes CASSQPGYEQYF.

There are a few counts of this clone. The chain has TRBV12-5 and TRBJ2-7; 8 bases fit TRBD1. The CDR3 sequence is 12 residues long. V lost 6 bases to trimming and J lost 4 bases; unmatched junction nucleotides: 2. Germline CDR1 LGHNT, CDR2 FRNRAP. In DNA form, the CDR3 reads TGTGCTAGTGGGGGACAGGCTTACGAGCAGTACTTC. This translates into CASGGQAYEQYF.

J is TRBJ2-6 and V is TRBV11-3, with D unresolved. V was trimmed by 6 bases and J by 1 base, leaving 4 bases between them. This CDR3 is 13 amino acids long. Looked up from germline, CDR1 is SGHNT and CDR2 is YENEEA. CDR3 in DNA: TGTGCCAGCAGTGATTCTGGGGCCAACGTCCTGACTTTC. Protein: CASSDSGANVLTF.

The sample holds one count of this clone. V is TRBV25-1 and J is TRBJ2-1; 7 bases line up with TRBD1. The length of the CDR3 is 12 residues. Germline CDR1 and CDR2: MGHDK and SYGVNS. J gave up 10 bases and V 3 bases, and 3 bases lay outside the gene matches. The CDR3 bases are TGTGCCAGCAGTGACCAGGGGGTCGAGCAGTTCTTC. Translated, it gives CASSDQGVEQFF.

The chain employs TRBV5-1 and TRBJ1-5; D gene uncertain. CDR3 size: 14 residues. Trimming left V 0 bases short and J 3 bases short, with 7 bases between. The germline V gene encodes CDR1 SGHRS and CDR2 YFSETQ. The CDR3 region is CASSLGATNQPQHF. DNA for the CDR3: TGCGCCAGCAGCTTGGGAGCTACCAATCAGCCCCAGCATTTT.

The chain uses TRBV6-4 and TRBJ2-5; 8 bases line up with TRBD1. There are 15 residues in the CDR3. With 5 bases clipped from V and 4 bases from J, the junction kept 9 bases outside the gene matches. In germline, CDR1 is MRHNA, CDR2 SNTAGT. Here the CDR3 DNA reads TGTGCCAGCAGTCTACAGGGGGAGGTCGGAGAGACCCAGTACTTC. Translation gives CASSLQGEVGETQYF.

The J gene is TRBJ2-3, the V gene TRBV9; D uncertain. The CDR3 runs to 13 residues. V was clipped by 0 bases and J by 10 bases, with 12 bases between them. The germline gives CDR1 SGDLS, CDR2 YYNGEE. CDR3 nucleotides: TGTGCCAGCAGCGTAGTGGGCCTGACGTCGCAGTATTTT. It specifies CASSVVGLTSQYF.

The CDR3 reads CASSIGWAVGSGTHEQYF. The CDR3 bases are TGTGCCAGCAGTATCGGCTGGGCGGTAGGTAGCGGGACCCACGAGCAGTACTTC. The chain is built from TRBV25-1 and TRBJ2-7; 8 positions agree with TRBD2. The CDR3 is 18 amino acids. Germline V lookup: CDR1 MGHDK, CDR2 SYGVNS. Losses at the gene ends were 5 bases for V and 5 bases for J; bases not matched to a gene: 20.

Judged by abundance, this clone is medium-sized. J is TRBJ1-1 and V is TRBV6-5; no firm D call. This CDR3 comprises 10 residues. CDR1 is MNHEY and CDR2 is SVGAGI in the germline V gene. Trimming cost V 10 bases and J 4 bases, with 7 bases left between them. The CDR3 protein is CATGLTEAFF. The CDR3 DNA is TGTGCCACGGGCCTCACTGAAGCTTTCTTT.